This TCR beta chain was profiled in a study of T cell responses to AZD1222 COVID-19 vaccine. The data were produced by immunoSEQ multiplex PCR, yet TCRdb's version contains in-frame clones alone and is incomplete. The sample records 95,000 to 150,000 clones, around 87% being singletons. Germline assignment: CDR1 MDHEN and CDR2 SYDVKM. The length of the CDR3 is 16 residues. Trimming removed 5 bases from V and 4 bases from J, with 20 bases in between. The sequences come from peripheral blood, collected on day 0 of AZD1222 vaccination. The sequence was obtained from an adult in good health. This sequence joins TRBV28 and TRBJ1-2; D is unclear. Here the CDR3 DNA reads TGTGCCAGCAGTCGGCCCGGGTCCTTCTCAGTCTATGGCTACACCTTC. It is translated as CASSRPGSFSVYGYTF.